The clone carrying this TCR beta chain was observed a few times. This sample is part of a study of blood T cell repertoires in COVID-19. About the research overall: There were acute and convalescent COVID-19 samples, and they came from the United States, Italy and Spain. PBMCs, B-cell-depleted T cells, or T cells provided the cDNA or gDNA that made up the material.

The authors' processing: Amplifying reference gene primers gave estimates of nucleated cell counts. Measured with immunoSEQ multiplex PCR; TCRdb has only the in-frame clones, and not every one. Clonal size and the V and J genes are those of that table, whereas D and trimming came from the DNA. The table has some 29,000 clones, approximately 81% seen once. The germline CDR1 and CDR2 sequences are LGHDT and YNNKEL (reference sequence). The CDR3 is 14 residues long. V lost 4 bases to trimming and J lost 5 bases; unmatched junction nucleotides: 8. The source of this sequence is an elderly man with active COVID-19. Source material: peripheral blood. This chain joins TRBV3-1 (or the pseudogene TRBV3-2) and TRBJ2-7, with 7 bases fitting TRBD1. DNA for the CDR3: TGTGCCAGCAGCCCGCGACAGGGTAACAACGAGCAGTACTTC. This sequence encodes CASSPRQGNNEQYF.